This T cell receptor beta chain was obtained from a study of T cell responses to AZD1222 COVID-19 vaccine. Broader study findings: Spike-specific TCRs gained breadth and depth after people received two AZD1222 doses. White British donors predominated, females outnumbered males, and clonal diversity was possibly underestimated.

CDR3 length equals 16 residues. The trim removed 4 bases at V and 2 bases at J, leaving 8 bases unmatched. CDR1 and CDR2 from the germline V gene are SGHRS and YFSETQ. Assay: immunoSEQ multiplex PCR; the TCRdb copy retains only in-frame clones and omits some. The data contain about 79,000 clones, around 80% of them singletons. For this clone: Its antigen is not identified.

Specimen: peripheral blood, collected on day 0 of AZD1222 vaccination. V and J are TRBV5-1 and TRBJ2-1; TRBD2 matches 8 bases. This TCR was recovered from an adult in good health. The CDR3 is CASSPREGRTYNEQFF. For the CDR3, the DNA is TGCGCCAGCAGCCCCCGGGAGGGACGGACCTACAATGAGCAGTTCTTC.